This T cell receptor beta chain was sequenced during a study of cytomegalovirus exposure and HLA in healthy donors (dated by TCRdb to 2017 to 2019). Concerning the study at large: According to an earlier analysis of 587 of the donors, about 170 million T cells yielded 117 million unique TCR beta sequences and approximately 300 Gb of sequence data. An early release covering roughly 640 HLA-typed donors comprised roughly 300 gigabases of sequencing data and around 85 million unique TCR sequences. Of the 300 to 450 genotyped donors, approximately 82% fell in the genetic ancestry cluster associated with self-reported Caucasian donors. The study was designed to test whether signatures of past pathogen exposure could be identified by cataloging public T cell receptors. Using immunosequencing, the study profiled T cell repertoires from around 680 subjects and related those repertoires to cytomegalovirus serostatus. Along with the approximately 650-subject first cohort, a separate validation cohort of around 110 different subjects was used. High-throughput TCR immunosequencing, statistical association of individual TCRs with disease status, and machine learning were combined to predict cytomegalovirus infection status. In a later analysis, previously published TCR beta repertoires from about 640 donors were re-analyzed and high-resolution HLA genotyping was added so that TCR occurrence patterns could be studied. In the later analysis, no new phenotypic data were used to find candidate immune exposures; instead, reliance was placed on TCR beta sequences and their occurrence across donors. To decide whether each TCR beta V gene segment behaved as functional or pseudogenic, an earlier analysis of some 600 of the donors relied on high-throughput TCR beta sequencing. Donor age, sex, ethnicity and CMV serostatus were compiled alongside the repertoire data. A later genetic analysis took genome-wide SNP genotypes for about 55% of the 666 donors and used that subset as a discovery cohort. Every repertoire in the discovery cohort had been generated on one and the same sequencing platform. Both class I and class II loci were covered by HLA typing, at four-digit resolution. Typing coverage differed by locus: A, B, C, DRB1 and DQB1 were typed in roughly 620-630 donors, DQA1 in about 500, DPA1 in approximately 610, and DPB1 in 472. A few DR-DQ haplotypes were handled as single units for association and clustering because linkage in the cohort was strong. Across some 400 genotyped donors of the cohort, an average of about 240,000 unique TCR beta nucleotide sequences per donor were sequenced, and 15% to 20% of those sequences were non-productive. Points the paper makes about the study in general: Several of the top co-occurrence clusters appeared to be linked to parvovirus B19, influenza, CMV and Epstein-Barr virus, according to a later analysis. A later genetic analysis associated a missense DCLRE1C variant with V-gene and J-gene trimming of TCR beta chains, and an independent cohort replicated the association. Linkage disequilibrium might explain the correlated functional status among segregating V segments, but an unknown experimental factor could not be ruled out. An earlier analysis of approximately 540 of the donors showed that most TCR beta V segments appeared in productive rearrangements either about 87% or about 30% of the time, which broadly matched IMGT annotations. Only TCR beta chains were sequenced in this cohort, and the absence of alpha or paired-chain data limited detectable features. In a later analysis, TCR association rates were found to vary across HLA loci, with the most associated TCRs seen for DRB1 alleles and the fewest for HLA-C alleles. In a later analysis, HLA-associated TCR beta chains showed more clonal expansion and lower generation probabilities than non-associated chains that were equally common. At a false discovery rate of 0.05, a later analysis linked some 17,000 TCR beta sequences to specific HLA alleles. When HLA alleles, especially DR and DQ, strongly co-occurred, TCR associations were difficult to assign to individual alleles. In vitro tests confirmed that a few of the cytomegalovirus-associated TCR beta chains recognize cytomegalovirus antigens. A cluster of highly shared sequence variants was judged likely to represent a technical artifact of the sequencing pipeline. Most TCR sequences were seen in very few donors, while some public TCRs were found in many individuals. Compared with the roughly 670-donor mean, donors in an Asian-associated ancestry cluster had fewer N-insertions in productive TCRs, according to a later genetic analysis. In a later analysis, most CMV-associated TCR beta chains were found to appear HLA-restricted, with HLA associations seemingly driven largely by CMV exposure. Sequencing depth was assumed to be roughly uniform across donors in the presence/absence analyses, though that assumption may not hold. Some IMGT-functional V segments, including TRBV6-2 and TRBV6-3, could not be distinguished by the 87-base-pair reads and were therefore excluded. Cytomegalovirus status was reported to be diagnosed by the classifier with high specificity and sensitivity in both the original and validation cohorts. Because HLA typing was missing for some donors at each locus, association tests included only the typed subset. In the study, about 150 TCR beta chains were listed as associated with cytomegalovirus. The only immune exposure information available for the cohort was CMV serostatus. A further reported finding was that TCR beta sequences accurately predicted the HLA-A and HLA-B alleles for most subjects in the first cohort. The earlier analysis of about 600 of the donors excluded 15 to 20 rarely observed V segments, including chromosome 9 orphons, because counts were too low. The authors suggested that the approach could potentially be generalized to other disease states and immunological phenotypes.

A word on this clone: The specificity of this receptor is unknown. Base qualities were left out, and no much larger clone turns up one base away.

The library came from the immunoSEQ multiplex PCR assay. For the multiplex PCR, a mixture combining 60 forward primers for TCR Vbeta segments and 13 reverse primers for TCR Jbeta segments was used. Amplification of the CDR3 region of rearranged TCR beta genes was performed with a multiplex PCR assay on genomic DNA. Amplified TCR beta libraries were sequenced as 87-base-pair reads on the Illumina HiSeq System. The paper's processing steps were these. A later analysis counted tens of millions of unique TCR beta chains across the 666 repertoires, and some 11 million of these chains were shared by at least two donors. To remove PCR and sequencing errors, raw reads were error-corrected and collapsed into unique sequences using a nearest-neighbor algorithm that merged closely related sequences. CDR3 sequences were aligned to IMGT reference sequences to assign V, D and J gene segments. For a sequence to be retained, a match of at least six nucleotides to both a V gene segment and a J gene segment was required. A rearrangement counted as productive if the CDR3 had no stop codons and remained in frame with V and J, and every other rearrangement counted as non-productive. CDR3 was defined according to IMGT convention as the region running from the second conserved V-encoded cysteine to the conserved J-encoded phenylalanine. In an earlier analysis of 550 to 650 of the donors, sequences lacking an unambiguous match to a single V gene segment were excluded. In an earlier analysis of around 600 of the donors, V segments were called functional above 56.7% productive rearrangements and were called segregating when the between-donor standard deviation exceeded 5%. A statistical classification framework was built for diagnosing cytomegalovirus status from the catalog of TCR beta chain sequences. In a later analysis, TCR nucleotide sequences were compared against IMGT/GENE-DB human TR gene sequences so that V and J genes could be assigned. A later analysis assigned CDR3 sequences and most-parsimonious VDJ recombination scenarios with the TCRdist pipeline. In a later analysis, each TCR beta chain was defined by its CDR3 amino acid sequence together with its V-gene family, and reads lacking a unique V-gene family were excluded. As a way to deal with suspected cross-contamination and a sequencing artifact, a later analysis dropped nearly 600 nucleotide sequences that were highly shared and had low generation probability. In a later analysis, a clonal expansion index was calculated for each public chain from normalized within-repertoire ranks of inferred template counts. In a later analysis, generation probabilities were computed with a VDJ recombination model fitted to out-of-frame rearrangements, and the resulting probabilities were checked against IGoR. Hypergeometric tests were used in a later analysis to score TCR-TCR, TCR-HLA and TCR-CMV co-occurrence, with a repertoire-size bias correction applied to the TCR pairs. In a later analysis, false discovery rates were estimated by permuting HLA or CMV assignments 20 times. In a later analysis, co-occurring TCRs were grouped using DBSCAN, with TCRdist sequence similarity added in when clustering inside HLA-allele-positive subsets. Co-occurrence clustering excluded repertoires with fewer than 30,000 or more than 120,000 public chains, plus five with anomalous nucleotide sharing. Entries here come from immuneACCESS through TCRdb and include only in-frame sequences with V and J called. Some clones fail to appear in such tables; in the studies checked, an unresolved V gene covers under half of the shortfall, and the cause of the remainder is unknown. V and J calls and clone size are as listed in that table; D and trimming were resolved from the DNA. Across this sample there are about 140,000 clones, with about 80% seen only once. Jointly, the top ten make up 1.4% of the sample.

CDR1 and CDR2 were assigned from the germline V gene as MNHEY and SVGAGI. The CDR3 starts with the cysteine, ends with the phenylalanine, and has 13 residues. Left in the record is the CDR3 DNA by itself, 39 bases read in frame from the first base. Clipping removes 5 bases from V and 4 bases from J, with 3 as the unmatched junction base count. The cohort was made up of 500 to 800 healthy bone marrow donors. At the time of sampling, all cohort members were nominally healthy, though unrecorded immune exposures were likely present. The donor was CMV seropositive and was included in the group of 250 to 300 seropositive cohort members. Each donor provided a peripheral blood sample, and peripheral blood mononuclear cells were used for TCR beta sequencing. Genomic DNA extraction from the blood cell samples was performed with the Qiagen DNeasy Blood Extraction Kit.

The TCR was taken from a man aged 25-40 years in good health and CMV-seropositive. The V and J segments used are TRBV6-5 and TRBJ2-5; TRBD1 lines up with 8 middle nucleotides. The sequencing sample was made of PBMCs. The encoded CDR3 is CASSNGQGETQYF. The nucleotide sequence reads as follows: TGTGCCAGCAGTAACGGACAGGGAGAGACCCAGTACTTC.